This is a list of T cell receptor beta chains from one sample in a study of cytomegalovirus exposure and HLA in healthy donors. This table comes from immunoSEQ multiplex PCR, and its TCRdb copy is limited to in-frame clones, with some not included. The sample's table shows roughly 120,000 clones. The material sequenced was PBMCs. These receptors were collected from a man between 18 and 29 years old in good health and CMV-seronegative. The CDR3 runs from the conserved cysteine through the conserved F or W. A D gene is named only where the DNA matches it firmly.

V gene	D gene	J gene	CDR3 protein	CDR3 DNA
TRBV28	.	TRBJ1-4	CASRLQGFNEKLFF	TGTGCCAGCAGACTACAGGGCTTTAATGAAAAACTGTTTTTT
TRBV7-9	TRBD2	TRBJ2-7	CASSLSGLAGGSTSYEQYF	TGTGCCAGCAGCTTGAGCGGACTAGCGGGGGGATCGACCTCCTACGAGCAGTACTTC
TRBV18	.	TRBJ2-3	CASSPHERDTQYF	TGTGCCAGCTCACCTCACGAGCGGGATACGCAGTATTTT
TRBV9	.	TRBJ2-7	CASSVGSGSSYEQYF	TGTGCCAGCAGCGTGGGGTCGGGGAGCTCCTACGAGCAGTACTTC
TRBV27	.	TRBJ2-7	CASSFSGGYEQYF	TGTGCCAGCAGTTTCAGCGGAGGTTACGAGCAGTACTTC
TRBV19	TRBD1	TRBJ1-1	CASSKRGEGGAGAEAFF	TGTGCCAGTAGCAAGCGGGGGGAAGGGGGCGCCGGGGCTGAAGCTTTCTTT
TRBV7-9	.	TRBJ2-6	CASTRFERLRSGANVLTF	TGTGCCAGCACACGGTTCGAGCGACTCCGCTCTGGGGCCAACGTCCTGACTTTC
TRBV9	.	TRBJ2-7	CASSAGQGGEQYF	TGTGCCAGCAGCGCGGGTCAAGGGGGCGAGCAGTACTTC
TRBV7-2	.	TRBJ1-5	CASSGRDTFGPQHF	TGTGCCAGCAGCGGCCGGGACACCTTTGGGCCCCAGCATTTT
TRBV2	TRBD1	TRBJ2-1	CASSVGDRDFNEQFF	TGTGCCAGCAGTGTGGGGGACAGGGATTTCAATGAGCAGTTCTTC
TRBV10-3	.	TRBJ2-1	CAISAGESNEQFF	TGTGCCATCAGTGCGGGGGAAAGCAATGAGCAGTTCTTC
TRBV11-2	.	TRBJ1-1	CASSPGGIAEAFF	TGTGCCAGCAGCCCGGGAGGGATCGCTGAAGCTTTCTTT
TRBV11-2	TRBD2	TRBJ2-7	CASSLGAGAPYEQYF	TGTGCCAGCAGCTTAGGAGCGGGGGCCCCCTACGAGCAGTACTTC
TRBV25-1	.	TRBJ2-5	CASSESVGGPRETQYF	TGTGCCAGCAGTGAATCGGTGGGGGGGCCAAGAGAGACCCAGTACTTC
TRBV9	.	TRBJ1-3	CASSATQGSTIYF	TGTGCCAGCAGCGCGACCCAGGGGAGCACCATATATTTT
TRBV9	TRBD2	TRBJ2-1	CASSLAGKSYNEQFF	TGTGCCAGCAGCTTAGCGGGGAAATCCTACAATGAGCAGTTCTTC
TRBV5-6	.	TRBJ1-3	CASSLDPPSGVSDTIYF	TGTGCCAGCAGCTTGGATCCCCCGTCGGGGGTAAGCGACACCATATATTTT
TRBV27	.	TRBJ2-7	CASSPGTSFYEQYF	TGTGCCAGCAGTCCGGGGACTTCCTTCTACGAGCAGTACTTC
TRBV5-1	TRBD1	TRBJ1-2	CASSLDETGTVYGYTF	TGCGCCAGCAGCTTAGACGAAACCGGGACAGTCTATGGCTACACCTTC
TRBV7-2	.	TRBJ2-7	CASSLGDSQVVYYEQYF	TGTGCCAGCAGCTTAGGGGACTCCCAGGTAGTGTACTACGAGCAGTACTTC
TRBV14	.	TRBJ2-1	CASSQDYYNEQFF	TGTGCCAGCAGCCAAGACTACTACAATGAGCAGTTCTTC
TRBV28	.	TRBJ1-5	CASSRHGGGIQPQHF	TGTGCCAGCAGTCGGCACGGGGGGGGGATCCAGCCCCAGCATTTT